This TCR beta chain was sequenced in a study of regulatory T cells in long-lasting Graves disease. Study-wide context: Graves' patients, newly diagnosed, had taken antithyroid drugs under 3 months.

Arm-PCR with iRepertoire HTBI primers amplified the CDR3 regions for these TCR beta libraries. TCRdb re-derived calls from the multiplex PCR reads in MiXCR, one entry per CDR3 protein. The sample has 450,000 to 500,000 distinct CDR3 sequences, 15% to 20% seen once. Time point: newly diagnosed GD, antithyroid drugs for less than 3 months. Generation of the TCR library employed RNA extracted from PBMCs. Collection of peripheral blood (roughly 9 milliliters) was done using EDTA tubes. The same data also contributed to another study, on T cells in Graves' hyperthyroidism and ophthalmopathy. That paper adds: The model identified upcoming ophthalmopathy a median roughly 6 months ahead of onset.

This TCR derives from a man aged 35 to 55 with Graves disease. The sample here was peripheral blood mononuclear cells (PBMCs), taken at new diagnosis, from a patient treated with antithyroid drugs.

CDR3 amino acids: CASSHAGGDQHF. The CDR3 coding sequence is TGCGCCAGCAGCCACGCCGGTGGGGACCAGCATTTT. V and J are TRBV4-1 and TRBJ1-5; D remains ambiguous. The ends were cut back, 3 bases at V and 12 bases at J, with 12 bases in the middle. The germline gives CDR1 MGHRA, CDR2 YSYEKL. The CDR3 sequence is 12 residues long.